One and the same sample provided the 3 T cell receptor beta chains below, sequenced in a study of T cells after yellow fever vaccination. TCRdb independently ran MiXCR on the 5' RACE reads; one entry per CDR3 protein. The sample has approximately 120,000 distinct CDR3 sequences; approximately 8.4% are singletons. Sequencing used CD8+ T cells sorted from PBMCs, obtained on the day of the yellow fever booster vaccination. Receptor source: a man younger than 35 who received the YFV17D yellow fever vaccine.

V and J are TRBV6-5 and TRBJ2-7; 7 bases are a match to TRBD2. The CDR3 runs to 15 residues. Germline lookup yields CDR1 MNHEY and CDR2 SVGAGI. Trimming cost V 6 bases and J 4 bases; bases outside gene matches: 12. Written as DNA, the CDR3 is TGTGCCAGCAGCCCCGGACGGGGACTATCTTACGAGCAGTACTTC. This encodes CASSPGRGLSYEQYF.

The V call is TRBV6-6, the J call TRBJ2-3; D is uncertain. Germline V gene lookup returns CDR1 MNHNY and CDR2 SVGAGI (reference sequence). The CDR3 extends over 11 amino acids. V shed 6 bases and J shed 2 bases, with 3 bases lying between them. In DNA, the CDR3 is TGTGCCAGCAGGGACACAGATACGCAGTATTTT. The encoded protein is CASRDTDTQYF.

V is TRBV4-1 and J is TRBJ2-7; TRBD1 aligns across 7 bases. The CDR3 is 14 residues long. Germline V gives CDR1 MGHRA, CDR2 YSYEKL. V was pared by 4 bases and J by 0 bases, with 3 bases of the junction left unmatched. This chain's CDR3 is CASSRDSYSYEQYF. Here the CDR3 DNA reads TGCGCCAGCAGCCGGGACAGCTACTCCTACGAGCAGTACTTC.